A selection of T cell receptor beta chains follows, all from one sample in a study of radiotherapy plus CTLA-4 blockade in lung cancer. Repertoires were generated with immunoSEQ multiplex PCR, while TCRdb's copy carries only in-frame clones and drops some. Here the sample spans some 78,000 clones, approximately 86% being singletons. Sequencing was performed on peripheral blood, taken from a patient treated with radiotherapy plus ipilimumab. All receptors come from a human donor with non-small cell lung cancer who had a partial response to radiotherapy plus ipilimumab. Both conserved end residues are part of each CDR3. Fields, in order: V gene, J gene, D gene, CDR3 protein, CDR3 DNA. D genes are given only for firm matches.

V: TRBV6-1
J: TRBJ2-5
D: TRBD2
CDR3: CASKKKAGPETQYF
DNA: TGTGCCAGCAAAAAGAAAGCGGGACCGGAGACCCAGTACTTC

V: TRBV2
J: TRBJ1-4
D: TRBD1
CDR3: CASRWRQGEEKLFF
DNA: TGTGCCAGCAGGTGGAGACAGGGGGAGGAAAAACTGTTTTTT

V: TRBV5-1
J: TRBJ2-3
D: TRBD2
CDR3: CASSLEGLANPDTQYF
DNA: TGCGCCAGCAGCCTGGAGGGACTAGCCAACCCAGATACGCAGTATTTT

V: TRBV7-9
J: TRBJ2-2
D: .
CDR3: CASSSSGSNTGELFF
DNA: TGTGCCAGCAGTTCCAGCGGTTCGAACACCGGGGAGCTGTTTTTT

V: TRBV28
J: TRBJ1-4
D: .
CDR3: CASLPSRGASEKLFF
DNA: TGTGCCAGTTTACCCTCGCGGGGGGCAAGTGAAAAACTGTTTTTT

V: TRBV28
J: TRBJ2-7
D: .
CDR3: CASGDPYEQYF
DNA: TGTGCCAGCGGAGATCCCTACGAGCAGTACTTC

V: TRBV5-4
J: TRBJ2-5
D: TRBD2
CDR3: CASSVLAGVGETQYF
DNA: TGTGCCAGCAGCGTACTAGCGGGAGTTGGGGAGACCCAGTACTTC

V: TRBV7-2
J: TRBJ1-1
D: .
CDR3: CASSLGAGDRAFF
DNA: TGTGCCAGCAGCTTAGGGGCAGGGGATAGAGCTTTCTTT

V: TRBV7-9
J: TRBJ2-2
D: TRBD1
CDR3: CANETGSAGELFF
DNA: TGTGCCAACGAGACAGGGAGTGCCGGGGAGCTGTTTTTT

V: TRBV6-4
J: TRBJ2-3
D: .
CDR3: CASSDSTGQPHTQYF
DNA: TGTGCCAGCAGTGACTCGACCGGACAGCCCCATACGCAGTATTTT